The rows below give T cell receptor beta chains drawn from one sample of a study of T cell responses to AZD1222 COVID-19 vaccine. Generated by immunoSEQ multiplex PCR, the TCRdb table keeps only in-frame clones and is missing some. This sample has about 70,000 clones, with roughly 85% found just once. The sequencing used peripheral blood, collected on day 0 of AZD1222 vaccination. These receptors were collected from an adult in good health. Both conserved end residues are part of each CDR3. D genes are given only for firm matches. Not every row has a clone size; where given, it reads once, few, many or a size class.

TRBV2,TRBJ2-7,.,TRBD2,CASSWTSGNEQYF,TGTGCCAGCAGTTGGACTAGCGGGAACGAGCAGTACTTC
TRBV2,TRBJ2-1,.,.,CASLYLRSSVYNEQFF,TGTGCCAGCTTGTATCTACGGTCTAGCGTCTACAATGAGCAGTTCTTC
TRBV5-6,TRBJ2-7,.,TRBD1,CASSSISGGSYEQYF,TGTGCCAGCAGCTCCATATCAGGGGGCTCCTACGAGCAGTACTTC
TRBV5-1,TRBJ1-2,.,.,CASSLDSYGYTF,TGCGCCAGCAGCTTGGACAGCTATGGCTACACCTTC
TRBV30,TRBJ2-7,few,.,CAWDGRGGEQYF,TGTGCCTGGGACGGGAGAGGAGGCGAGCAGTACTTC
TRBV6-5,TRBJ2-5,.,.,CASAKKRETQYF,TGTGCCAGCGCTAAGAAAAGAGAGACCCAGTACTTC
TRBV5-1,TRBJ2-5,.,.,CASSLAPSLGPETQYF,TGCGCCAGCAGCTTGGCCCCCAGCTTGGGTCCGGAGACCCAGTACTTC
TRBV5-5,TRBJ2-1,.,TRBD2,CASSLEAGTSGQNEQFF,TGTGCCAGCAGCTTGGAGGCCGGGACTAGCGGCCAAAATGAGCAGTTCTTC
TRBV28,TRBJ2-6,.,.,CASGRDPLSGANVLTF,TGTGCCAGCGGAAGGGATCCACTCTCTGGGGCCAACGTCCTGACTTTC
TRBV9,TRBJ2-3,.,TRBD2,CASSGTSGRATDTQYF,TGTGCCAGCAGTGGGACTAGCGGGAGGGCCACAGATACGCAGTATTTT
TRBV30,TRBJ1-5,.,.,CAWSVLGMGQPQHF,TGTGCCTGGAGTGTACTGGGGATGGGTCAGCCCCAGCATTTT
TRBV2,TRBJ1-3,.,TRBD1,CASSDDRGSGNTIYF,TGTGCCAGCAGCGACGACAGGGGATCTGGAAACACCATATATTTT
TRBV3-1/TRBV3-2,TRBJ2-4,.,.,CASSQTESKNIQYF,TGTGCCAGCAGCCAGACAGAGTCCAAAAACATTCAGTACTTC
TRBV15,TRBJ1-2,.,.,CATSPLTRYGYTF,TGTGCCACCAGCCCGTTAACTCGATATGGCTACACCTTC
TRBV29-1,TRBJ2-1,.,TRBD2,CSVGVAGGNEQFF,TGCAGCGTTGGAGTAGCGGGAGGGAATGAGCAGTTCTTC
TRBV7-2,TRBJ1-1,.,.,CASSSGPPNTEAFF,TGTGCCAGCAGCTCTGGGCCCCCGAACACTGAAGCTTTCTTT
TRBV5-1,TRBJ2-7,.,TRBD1,CASSWGGTGTYEQYF,TGCGCCAGCAGCTGGGGCGGGACAGGGACCTACGAGCAGTACTTC
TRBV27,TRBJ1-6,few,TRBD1,CASRYDRGDSPLHF,TGTGCCAGCAGATACGACAGGGGCGACTCCCCCCTCCACTTT
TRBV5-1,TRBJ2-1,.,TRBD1,CASSPGQGSYNEQFF,TGCGCCAGCAGCCCGGGACAGGGATCCTACAATGAGCAGTTCTTC
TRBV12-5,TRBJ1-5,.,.,CASGLSGNQPQHF,TGTGCTAGTGGTTTGTCGGGGAATCAGCCCCAGCATTTT
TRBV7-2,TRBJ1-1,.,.,CASSDVMNTEAFF,TGTGCCAGCAGCGACGTTATGAACACTGAAGCTTTCTTT
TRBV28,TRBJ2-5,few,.,CASKGPAGGETQYF,TGTGCCAGCAAGGGCCCCGCAGGGGGGGAGACCCAGTACTTC
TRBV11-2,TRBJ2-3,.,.,CASSSKGGKSDTQYF,TGTGCCAGCAGCTCAAAGGGGGGGAAATCAGATACGCAGTATTTT
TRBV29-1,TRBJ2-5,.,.,CSVGPGLGQETQYF,.
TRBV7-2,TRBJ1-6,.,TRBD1,CASRRGQFNSPLHF,TGTGCCAGCAGGAGGGGACAGTTTAATTCACCCCTCCACTTT
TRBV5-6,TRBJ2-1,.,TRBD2,CASSTRLAGGPDEQFF,TGTGCCAGCAGCACCCGACTAGCGGGAGGGCCGGATGAGCAGTTCTTC
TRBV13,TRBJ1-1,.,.,CASSFSTEAFF,TGTGCCAGCAGCTTTAGCACTGAAGCTTTCTTT
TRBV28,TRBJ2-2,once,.,CASTRLLASVGGELFF,TGTGCCAGCACCCGCCTACTAGCCTCGGTTGGCGGGGAGCTGTTTTTT
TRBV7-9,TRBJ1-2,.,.,CASSSTGGSYGYTF,TGTGCCAGCAGCTCAACCGGGGGCTCCTATGGCTACACCTTC
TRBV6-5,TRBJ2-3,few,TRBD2,CASGGVNTDTQYF,TGTGCCAGCGGGGGGGTTAACACAGATACGCAGTATTTT
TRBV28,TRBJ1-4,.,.,CASSGGPLGQLNEKLFF,TGTGCCAGCAGTGGGGGACCCCTTGGGCAGCTTAATGAAAAACTGTTTTTT
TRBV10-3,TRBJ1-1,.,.,CAISEQFTEAFF,TGTGCCATCAGTGAACAGTTCACTGAAGCTTTCTTT
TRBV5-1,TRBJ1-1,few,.,CASSLRGRTNTEAFF,TGCGCCAGCAGCTTGAGAGGTCGTACGAACACTGAAGCTTTCTTT
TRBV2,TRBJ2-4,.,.,CASSLAKNIQYF,TGTGCCAGTTCTCTAGCCAAAAACATTCAGTACTTC
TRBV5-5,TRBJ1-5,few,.,CASSLIPQGVNQPQHF,TGTGCCAGCAGCTTGATCCCGCAGGGAGTAAATCAGCCCCAGCATTTT
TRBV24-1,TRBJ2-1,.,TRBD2,CATSEQAGGNNEQFF,TGTGCCACCAGTGAGCAAGCGGGAGGGAACAATGAGCAGTTCTTC
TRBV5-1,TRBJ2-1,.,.,CASSLENRNNEQFF,TGCGCCAGCAGCTTGGAAAACAGGAACAATGAGCAGTTCTTC
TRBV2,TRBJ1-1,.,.,CASSVQGNTEAFF,TGTGCCAGCAGTGTACAGGGGAACACTGAAGCTTTCTTT
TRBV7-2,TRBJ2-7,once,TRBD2,CASSLGLAGGIEQYF,TGTGCCAGCAGCTTAGGACTAGCGGGAGGGATCGAGCAGTACTTC
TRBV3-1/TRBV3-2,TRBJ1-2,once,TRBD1,CASSPLYGTGGNGYTF,TGTGCCAGCAGCCCGCTCTATGGGACAGGGGGCAATGGCTACACCTTC
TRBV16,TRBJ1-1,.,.,CASSRMSTEAFF,TGTGCCAGCAGCCGCATGAGCACTGAAGCTTTCTTT
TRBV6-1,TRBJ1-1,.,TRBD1,CASSAGYRGRDTEAFF,TGTGCCAGCAGTGCTGGCTACAGGGGGAGGGACACTGAAGCTTTCTTT
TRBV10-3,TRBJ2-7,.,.,CATSPGPYEQYF,TGTGCCACCAGCCCGGGTCCCTACGAGCAGTACTTC
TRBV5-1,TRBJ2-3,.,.,CASSLEGGPPNF,TGCGCCAGCAGCTTGGAGGGGGGCCCCCCGAATTTT
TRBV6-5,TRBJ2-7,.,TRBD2,CASRTGLAGAREQYF,TGTGCCAGCAGGACAGGACTAGCGGGAGCTCGCGAGCAGTACTTC
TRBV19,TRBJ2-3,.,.,CASSIPSTSTDTQYF,TGTGCCAGTAGTATCCCGAGCACCAGCACAGATACGCAGTATTTT
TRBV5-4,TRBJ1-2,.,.,CASSPDRFYGYTF,TGTGCCAGCAGCCCAGATCGGTTCTATGGCTACACCTTC
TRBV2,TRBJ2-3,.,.,CASNGHRASTDTQYF,TGTGCCAGCAATGGGCACAGGGCTAGCACAGATACGCAGTATTTT
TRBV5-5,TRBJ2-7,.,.,CASSLAVGGPAYEQYF,TGTGCCAGCAGCTTGGCCGTGGGAGGCCCAGCCTACGAGCAGTACTTC
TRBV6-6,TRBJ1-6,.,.,CASSYIGVGAPLHF,TGTGCCAGCAGTTACATCGGGGTAGGAGCGCCCCTCCACTTT
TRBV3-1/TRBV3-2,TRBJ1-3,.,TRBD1,CASSQARGGGNTIYF,TGTGCCAGCAGCCAAGCCAGGGGGGGTGGAAACACCATATATTTT
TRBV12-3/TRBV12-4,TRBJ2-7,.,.,CASRLTVGVEQYF,TGTGCCAGCAGACTCACGGTGGGGGTGGAGCAGTACTTC
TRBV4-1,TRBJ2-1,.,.,CASSQIGIGAREQFF,TGCGCCAGCAGCCAAATCGGGATAGGGGCTAGGGAGCAGTTCTTC
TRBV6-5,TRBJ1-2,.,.,CASSYSKEGVGGYTF,TGTGCCAGCAGTTACTCAAAGGAGGGGGTAGGCGGCTACACCTTC
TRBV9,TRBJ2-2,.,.,CASSVVPGYGELFF,TGTGCCAGCAGCGTAGTCCCCGGTTACGGGGAGCTGTTTTTT
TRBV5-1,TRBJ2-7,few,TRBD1,CASSLGQGSGEQYF,TGCGCCAGCAGCTTGGGACAGGGAAGTGGCGAGCAGTACTTC
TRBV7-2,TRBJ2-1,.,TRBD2,CASSTGLAGYNEQFF,TGTGCCAGCAGCACCGGACTAGCGGGGTACAATGAGCAGTTCTTC
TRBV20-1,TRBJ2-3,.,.,CSAMADTQYF,TGCAGTGCTATGGCAGATACGCAGTATTTT
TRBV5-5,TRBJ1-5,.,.,CASSRLGDTQPQHF,TGTGCCAGCAGCCGGCTAGGGGACACTCAGCCCCAGCATTTT